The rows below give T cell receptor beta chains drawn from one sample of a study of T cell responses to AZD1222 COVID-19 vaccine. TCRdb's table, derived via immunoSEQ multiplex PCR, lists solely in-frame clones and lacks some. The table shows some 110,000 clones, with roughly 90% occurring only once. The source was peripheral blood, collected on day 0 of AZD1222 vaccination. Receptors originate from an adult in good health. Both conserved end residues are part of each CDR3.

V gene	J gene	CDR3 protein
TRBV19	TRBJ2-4	CASSTGPHRGLTKNIQYF
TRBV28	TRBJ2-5	CASSLGQGQDTETQYF
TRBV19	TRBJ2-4	CASSIAKSTRAKNIQYF
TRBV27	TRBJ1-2	CASTLAGDANYGYTF
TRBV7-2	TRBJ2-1	CASSAGLAGGRSSYNEQFF
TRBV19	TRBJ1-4	CASSIPRGAGGTNEKLFF
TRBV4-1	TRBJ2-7	CASSPGGSYEQYF
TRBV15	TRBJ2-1	CATSRVRGGWYEQFF
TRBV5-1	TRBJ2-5	CASRAGGQGETQYF
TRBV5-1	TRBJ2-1	CASSWVAGSSYNEQFF
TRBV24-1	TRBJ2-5	CATSDPDPNRGQRETQYF
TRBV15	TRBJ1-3	CATSRDEGFGNTIYF
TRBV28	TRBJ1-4	CASKQGSEKLFF
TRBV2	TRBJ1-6	CASSEAQGLPPLHF
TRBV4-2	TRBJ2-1	CASSQPSGGYNEQFF
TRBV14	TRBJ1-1	CASSRMVGTEAFF
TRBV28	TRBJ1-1	CASSPTNTEAFF
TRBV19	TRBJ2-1	CASSWVLGSYNEQFF
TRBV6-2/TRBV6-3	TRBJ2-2	CASSYSRGSLSGELFF
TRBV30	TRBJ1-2	CAWGGGYGYTF
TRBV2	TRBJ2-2	CASSEQETTGELFF
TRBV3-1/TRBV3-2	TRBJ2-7	CASSPQIAGGPGRPYEQYF
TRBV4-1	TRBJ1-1	CASSQADTLGTEAFF
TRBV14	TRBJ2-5	CASSPRTGRETQYF
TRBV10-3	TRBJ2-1	CAATGGRPNNEQFF
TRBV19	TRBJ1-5	CASARRDAYQPQHF
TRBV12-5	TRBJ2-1	CASGLGQSPYNEQFF
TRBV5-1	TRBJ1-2	CASSHAGTELNYGYTF
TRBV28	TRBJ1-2	CASTSTGTGFFRGYTF
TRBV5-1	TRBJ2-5	CASSLGWQETQYF
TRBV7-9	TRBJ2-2	CASSLFGTGELFF
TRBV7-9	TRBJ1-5	CASSLENQPQHF
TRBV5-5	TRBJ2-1	CASSPVGYNEQFF
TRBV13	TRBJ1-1	CASSLPGATEAFF
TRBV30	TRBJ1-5	CAWSGRDGQPQHF
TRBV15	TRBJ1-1	CATSRDGRTNTEAFF
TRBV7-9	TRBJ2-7	CASDSRRVRSYEQYF